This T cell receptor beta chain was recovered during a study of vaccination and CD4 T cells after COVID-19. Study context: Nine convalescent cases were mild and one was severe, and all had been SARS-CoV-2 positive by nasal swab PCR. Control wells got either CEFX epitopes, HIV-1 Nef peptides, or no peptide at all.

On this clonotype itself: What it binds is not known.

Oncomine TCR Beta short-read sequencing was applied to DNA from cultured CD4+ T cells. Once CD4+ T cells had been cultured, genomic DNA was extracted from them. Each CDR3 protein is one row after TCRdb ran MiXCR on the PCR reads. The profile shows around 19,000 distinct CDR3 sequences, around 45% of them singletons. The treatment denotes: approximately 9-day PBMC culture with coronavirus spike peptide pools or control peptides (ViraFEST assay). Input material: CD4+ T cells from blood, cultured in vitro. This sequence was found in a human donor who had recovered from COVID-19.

In DNA form, the CDR3 reads TGTGCCAGCAGTTCCATTATAGCGGGAGGTCCCAAGGAGCAGTACTTC. It codes for CASSSIIAGGPKEQYF. The genes are TRBV27 and TRBJ2-7; 10 bases line up with TRBD2. CDR1 is MNHEY, CDR2 SMNVEV, per germline (reference sequence). The CDR3 spans 16 residues. J lost 7 bases, V lost 4 bases, and 13 bases had no gene match.